This T cell receptor beta chain was captured by sequencing in a study of post-analysis software for immune sequencing data. This clonotype was observed at least ten times. Its antigen remains unknown. The study, taken as a whole, reports: Compared with controls, patients had more of roughly five TRBV segments, including TRBV5-6, TRBV5-1 and TRBV20-1. Significantly lower normalized Chao1 diversity was seen in multiple sclerosis patients than in controls.

Deletions cut 2 bases from V and 5 bases from J, with 9 bases between. This CDR3 comprises 13 residues. The V gene's germline CDR1 is SGHVS and CDR2 FQNEAQ. Each TCR beta cDNA library carried unique molecular identifiers. Some 500,000 cDNA molecules were obtained per 1 to 10 million input T cells. MiXCR, applied by TCRdb to the PCR reads, yields one record per CDR3 protein. Among over 700,000 distinct CDR3 sequences listed, 30% were seen once. The clonotype was recovered from a girl aged 10 to 17 with multiple sclerosis. This sequence joins TRBV7-8 and TRBJ2-5, with D perhaps matching TRBD1 (6 bases). The sequenced sample was blood. The CDR3 DNA sequence: TGTGCCAGCAGCTTAACAGGGTTGGAGACCCAGTACTTC. Translating gives CASSLTGLETQYF. Looking up the rest from reference TRBV7-8 and TRBJ2-5 gives the full variable domain: GAGVSQSPRYKVAKRGQDVALRCDPISGHVSLFWYQQALGQGPEFLTYFQNEAQLDKSGLPSDRFFAERPEGSVSTLKIQRTQQEDSAVYLCASSLTGLETQYFGPGTRLLVL.